The rows below give T cell receptor beta chains drawn from one sample of a study of T-cell memory formation after mild COVID-19. TCRdb used MiXCR to reprocess the 5' RACE reads, holding one entry per CDR3 protein. The table shows under 50,000 distinct CDR3 sequences, with 27% occurring only once. Sequences were obtained from PBMCs or a T cell subset sorted from them (not recorded which). The source is a man between 18 and 29 years old who had mild COVID-19 (a few samples of this study predate the infection). Cell type and time point are not known. Each CDR3 is given with its conserved first and last residue. D genes are given only for firm matches. Expanded clones get a size class; other rows say once, few or many, or leave the size out.

-	TRBD1	TRBV12-3/TRBV12-4	TRBJ1-5	CASSLDRASQPQHF	TGTGCCAGCAGCCTTGACAGGGCGAGTCAGCCCCAGCATTTT
-	-	TRBV7-9	TRBJ1-2	CASSFSLSGGGYTF	TGTGCCAGCAGCTTCTCTCTTTCTGGGGGAGGCTACACCTTC
-	TRBD1	TRBV4-2	TRBJ1-5	CASSQERYRGGEPQHF	TGTGCCAGCAGCCAAGAGCGGTACAGGGGGGGCGAGCCCCAGCATTTT
-	-	TRBV7-9	TRBJ2-1	CASSQAHNEQFF	TGTGCCAGCAGCCAGGCCCACAATGAGCAGTTCTTC
-	-	TRBV19	TRBJ2-7	CASSPWGPSYEQYF	TGTGCCAGTAGTCCCTGGGGCCCCTCCTACGAGCAGTACTTC
-	-	TRBV6-1	TRBJ1-5	CASSEFVGNQPQHF	TGTGCCAGCAGTGAGTTCGTCGGCAATCAGCCCCAGCATTTT
few	TRBD2	TRBV3-1	TRBJ2-5	CASSQETLAEETQYF	TGTGCCAGCAGCCAAGAAACTCTAGCGGAAGAGACCCAGTACTTC
few	-	TRBV7-9	TRBJ2-4	CASSLTIAKNIQYF	TGTGCCAGCAGCTTAACAATAGCCAAAAACATTCAGTACTTC
few	TRBD1	TRBV6-6	TRBJ2-3	CASSYSGTGADTQYF	TGTGCCAGCAGTTACTCGGGGACAGGGGCAGATACGCAGTATTTT
-	TRBD1	TRBV20-1	TRBJ2-5	CSARDQGASYQETQYF	TGCAGTGCTAGAGATCAGGGGGCGTCGTACCAAGAGACCCAGTACTTC
medium-sized	-	TRBV4-2	TRBJ1-2	CASSQEVWRGGYTF	TGTGCCAGCAGCCAAGAAGTTTGGCGCGGAGGCTACACCTTC
-	-	TRBV29-1	TRBJ2-2	CSVPGGTGELFF	TGCAGCGTTCCAGGAGGCACCGGGGAGCTGTTTTTT
-	-	TRBV7-9	TRBJ2-3	CASSLDLSDTQYF	TGTGCCAGCAGCTTAGATCTCTCCGATACGCAGTATTTT
-	-	TRBV4-1	TRBJ2-1	CASSHIAIIHEQFF	TGCGCCAGCAGCCACATCGCCATAATCCATGAGCAGTTCTTC
-	-	TRBV7-6	TRBJ2-2	CASSLPSVGTNTGELFF	TGTGCCAGCAGCTTACCGTCGGTGGGAACGAACACCGGGGAGCTGTTTTTT
few	-	TRBV7-2	TRBJ1-2	CASSLDRVDRDGYTF	TGTGCCAGCAGCTTAGATAGGGTGGATAGAGATGGCTACACCTTC
-	-	TRBV28	TRBJ2-2	CASSSWGVGTGELFF	TGTGCCAGCAGCTCCTGGGGAGTGGGCACCGGGGAGCTGTTTTTT
-	-	TRBV28	TRBJ1-2	CASRLISGGWKYGYTF	TGTGCCAGCAGGTTGATCTCGGGGGGCTGGAAGTATGGCTACACCTTC
few	-	TRBV7-3	TRBJ2-1	CASSLMGTLNEQFF	TGTGCCAGCAGCTTAATGGGCACCCTCAATGAGCAGTTCTTC
-	-	TRBV28	TRBJ2-1	CATQRGFGNEQFF	TGTGCCACCCAGAGGGGGTTTGGGAATGAGCAGTTCTTC
-	-	TRBV7-9	TRBJ2-5	CASSFREETQYF	TGTGCCAGCAGCTTCAGGGAAGAGACCCAGTACTTC
few	TRBD1	TRBV4-2	TRBJ1-6	CASSQEGTGGPPLHF	TGTGCCAGCAGCCAAGAGGGGACAGGGGGTCCACCCCTCCACTTT
-	-	TRBV4-3	TRBJ2-3	CASSQDRAKQYF	TGCGCCAGCAGCCAAGATCGGGCAAAGCAGTATTTT
few	TRBD2	TRBV5-4	TRBJ2-2	CASRVAGDTGELFF	TGTGCCAGCAGAGTAGCGGGGGACACCGGGGAGCTGTTTTTT
many	-	TRBV5-5	TRBJ1-5	CASSPSDRGYQPQHF	TGTGCCAGCAGCCCATCGGACAGAGGGTATCAGCCCCAGCATTTT
few	-	TRBV19	TRBJ2-7	CASSIDLYYEQYF	TGTGCCAGTAGTATAGACCTTTACTACGAGCAGTACTTC
-	TRBD2	TRBV27	TRBJ2-7	CASQWGGTPYEQYF	TGTGCCAGCCAATGGGGGGGTACGCCCTACGAGCAGTACTTC
many	-	TRBV7-6	TRBJ2-1	CASGPDSSSYNEQFF	TGTGCCAGCGGGCCGGACAGCAGCTCCTACAATGAGCAGTTCTTC
-	-	TRBV4-1	TRBJ2-3	CASSPVYPSMTDTQYF	TGCGCCAGCAGCCCAGTGTACCCTAGCATGACAGATACGCAGTATTTT
-	-	TRBV6-6	TRBJ2-7	CASSSPGGSYEQYF	TGTGCCAGCAGTTCCCCCGGGGGATCCTACGAGCAGTACTTC
few	-	TRBV6-6	TRBJ2-5	CASLGGQTQYF	TGTGCCAGCCTAGGGGGACAGACCCAGTACTTC
few	TRBD1	TRBV20-1	TRBJ2-1	CSAGEGTGVQEQFF	TGCAGTGCTGGAGAAGGGACAGGGGTACAGGAGCAGTTCTTC
-	-	TRBV7-9	TRBJ2-7	CASGQPGESYEQYF	TGTGCCAGCGGACAACCGGGAGAATCTTACGAGCAGTACTTC
-	-	TRBV4-1	TRBJ2-3	CASSQERADTQYF	TGCGCCAGCAGCCAAGAAAGGGCAGATACGCAGTATTTT
few	-	TRBV7-2	TRBJ2-6	CASSSGRSGANVLTF	TGTGCCAGCAGCTCAGGTCGATCTGGGGCCAACGTCCTGACTTTC
few	-	TRBV27	TRBJ2-7	CASSLGPDSYEQYF	TGTGCCAGCAGTTTAGGGCCGGACAGTTACGAGCAGTACTTC